This record covers a single T cell receptor (beta chain). The antigen remains unidentified. The data stem from a study of cytomegalovirus exposure and HLA in healthy donors. The PCR used 60 Vbeta and 13 Jbeta primers. Assay: immunoSEQ multiplex PCR; the TCRdb copy retains only in-frame clones and omits some. The profile shows around 220,000 clones, roughly 75% of them singletons. The CDR3 extends over 11 amino acids. Trimming took 2 bases from V and 12 from J, leaving 11 bases between them. Germline-derived CDR1 and CDR2 are GTSNPN and SVGIG (reference sequence). General observations from the study: The analysis excluded some indistinguishable V segments, including TRBV6-2 and TRBV6-3. Several top significant clusters appeared, in a later analysis, to be linked to common viral pathogens.

The source of this sequence is a young woman in good health and CMV-seronegative. The rearrangement links TRBV30 to TRBJ2-1; possibly TRBD2 for D (5 bases). The sample consisted of PBMCs. Here the CDR3 reads CAWSSSGGQFF. In nucleotides, the CDR3 is TGTGCCTGGAGTTCGAGCGGTGGGCAGTTCTTC. Full variable domain (remainder filled in from reference TRBV30 and TRBJ2-1): SQTIHQWPATLVQPVGSPLSLECTVEGTSNPNLYWYRQAAGRGLQLLFYSVGIGQISSEVPQNLSASRPQDRQFILSSKKLLLSDSGFYLCAWSSSGGQFFGPGTRLTVL.